The 15 T cell receptor beta chains below were found in one sample sequenced in a study of cytomegalovirus exposure and HLA in healthy donors. Researchers ran the PCR with 60 Vbeta and 13 Jbeta primers. Using immunoSEQ multiplex PCR, the repertoire was profiled, and TCRdb retains in-frame clones only, with some absent. The table lists about 200,000 clones, almost 80% of them singletons. Sample: PBMCs. The receptors stem from a male donor in good health and CMV-seronegative.

The chain carries TRBV10-1 and TRBJ2-3, with 13 bases aligning to TRBD2. Looked up from germline, CDR1 is WNHNN and CDR2 is SYGVQD (reference sequence). After removal of 4 bases from V and 4 bases from J, the junction contained 5 bases not matched to a gene. The CDR3 is 16 amino acids. CDR3 DNA sequence: TGCGCCAGCAGTGGACTAGCGGGAGGAGCGGCAGATACGCAGTATTTT. Translation: CASSGLAGGAADTQYF.

The V call is TRBV6-5, the J call TRBJ2-5, with D tentatively TRBD1 (6 bases). V was shortened by 5 bases and J by 4 bases, with 17 bases between the two germline ends. Germline V lookup: CDR1 MNHEY, CDR2 SVGAGI. The CDR3 extends over 15 amino acids. CDR3 DNA sequence: TGTGCCAGCAGTGCACAGGGAGAAGGTTCAGAGACCCAGTACTTC. Translation gives CASSAQGEGSETQYF.

This chain uses TRBV5-8 with TRBJ2-1; 13 positions match TRBD2. V shed 4 bases, J shed 4 bases, and the junction held 2 bases outside the gene matches. The CDR3 extends over 15 amino acids. CDR1 and CDR2 from the germline V gene are SGHTS and YDEGEE. The CDR3 region has the DNA TGTGCCAGCAGCCCGGGACTAGCGGGGTACAATGAGCAGTTCTTC. This encodes CASSPGLAGYNEQFF.

The genes are TRBV5-6 and TRBJ1-4; D not certain. The V end was cut by 4 bases, the J end by 8 bases, with 15 bases between. The CDR3 is 14 residues long. The germline CDR1 and CDR2 sequences are SGHDT and YYEEEE. Here the CDR3 DNA reads TGTGCCAGCAGCCTCCCTTCCCCCGGGGAAAAACTGTTTTTT. Translating gives CASSLPSPGEKLFF.

This CDR3 is CASSDRPSGNTIYF. The CDR3 nucleotides read TGTGCCAGCAGTGATCGGCCTAGCGGAAACACCATATATTTT. J is TRBJ1-3 and V is TRBV6-1, with D unresolved. V was pared by 3 bases and J by 4 bases, with 10 bases between. The CDR3 runs 14 residues. The V gene's germline CDR1 is MNHNS and CDR2 SASEGT.

This clone was seen once. The rearrangement links TRBV7-9 to TRBJ1-3; D unclear. Trimming took off 1 base at V and 2 bases at J, with 12 bases between the two ends. CDR3 length: 16 residues. Germline loops: CDR1 SEHNR, CDR2 FQNEAQ (reference sequence). CDR3 amino acids: CASSLGGALAGNTIYF. The DNA for the CDR3 is TGTGCCAGCAGCTTAGGTGGAGCACTGGCTGGAAACACCATATATTTT.

The genes are TRBV19 and TRBJ2-3; TRBD2 matches at 7 bases. Germline CDR1 LNHDA, CDR2 SQIVND (reference sequence). CDR3 length: 13 residues. J was trimmed by 6 bases and V by 10 bases; bases with no gene match: 10. The CDR3 is CATTGLTKDTQYF. The DNA of the CDR3 is TGTGCCACCACGGGACTAACAAAGGATACGCAGTATTTT.

The chain carries TRBV5-1 and TRBJ2-5; 14 nucleotides match TRBD2. The V gene end was trimmed by 4 bases and the J gene end by 5 bases; junction bases not matched to a gene: 7. The CDR3 extends over 16 amino acids. Germline V gives CDR1 SGHRS, CDR2 YFSETQ. The CDR3 loop reads CASSQTSGRAWETQYF. In nucleotides, the CDR3 is TGCGCCAGCAGCCAGACTAGCGGGAGGGCCTGGGAGACCCAGTACTTC.

V usage is TRBV6-6 and J usage is TRBJ2-7; TRBD2 is a possible D gene (6 bases). Germline V gene sequence: CDR1 MNHNY, CDR2 SVGAGI (reference sequence). The CDR3 is made up of 13 amino acids. With 6 bases removed from V and 4 bases from J, the gap between germline ends came to 13 bases. The CDR3 region has the DNA TGTGCCAGCAGGCCCTCAGGAGGGTACGAGCAGTACTTC. It codes for CASRPSGGYEQYF.

The chain has TRBV29-1 and TRBJ1-1, with D unclear. Per germline, CDR1 SQVTM and CDR2 ANQGSEA. V was trimmed by 3 bases and J by 13 bases, leaving 12 bases between them. The CDR3 extends over 10 amino acids. The CDR3 region has the DNA TGCAGCGTTGATGGCGGGCTTGGTTTCTTT. Its protein is CSVDGGLGFF.

The V and J genes are TRBV9 and TRBJ2-1; 7 bases map to TRBD2. The CDR3 loop spans 14 amino acids. V was clipped by 4 bases and J by 7 bases; unmatched bases: 8. CDR1 is SGDLS and CDR2 is YYNGEE in the germline V gene. As DNA, the CDR3 is TGTGCCAGCAGCCCAACCGGTAGCGGGAATGAGCAGTTCTTC. Translation: CASSPTGSGNEQFF.

The J gene is TRBJ2-5, the V gene TRBV27; perhaps TRBD1 as D (5 bases). The J call may be wrong; the DNA end is better matched by TRBJ2-7. The germline gives CDR1 MNHEY, CDR2 SMNVEV (reference sequence). The CDR3 is 14 amino acids. The CDR3 nucleotides are TGTGCCAGCTCGAACGGCAGGGTGGCTTCCGAGCAGTACTTC. Translating it yields CASSNGRVASEQYF.

This clone was seen more than once but under ten times. The chain links TRBV7-2 to TRBJ2-7; TRBD2 might be the D (5 bases). CDR3 length: 14 amino acids. Germline-derived CDR1 and CDR2 are SGHTA and FQGNSA. The germline V and J ends were trimmed by 3 bases and 5 bases, with 14 bases remaining between them. The CDR3 nucleotides read TGTGCCAGCAGCTTGGGTGGGCTAGCAAACGAGCAGTACTTC. It is translated as CASSLGGLANEQYF.

J is TRBJ2-1 and V is TRBV18; TRBD1 agrees at 7 bases. The length of the CDR3 is 14 residues. Germline V gene data show CDR1 as KGHSH and CDR2 as LQKENI. After removal of 4 bases from V and 5 bases from J, the junction contained 5 bases not matched to a gene. The CDR3 loop is CASSLGTDNNEQFF. CDR3 DNA: TGTGCCAGCTCACTGGGGACAGATAACAATGAGCAGTTCTTC.

The rearrangement links TRBV5-6 to TRBJ2-7, with D perhaps TRBD2 (6 bases). This CDR3 has 14 residues. CDR1 is SGHDT and CDR2 is YYEEEE in the germline V gene. Trimming took off 6 bases at V and 2 bases at J, with 15 bases between the two ends. The CDR3 DNA sequence: TGTGCCAGCACCAAGCCCGGGAGTGCCTACGAGCAGTACTTC. Protein product: CASTKPGSAYEQYF.